This TCR beta chain was captured by sequencing in a study of T cell changes during pregnancy in multiple sclerosis. Method: immunoSEQ multiplex PCR; TCRdb's copy keeps in-frame clones and lacks some. The sample lists under 50,000 clones; roughly 90% were seen once. The material sequenced was CD8+ T cells from peripheral blood mononuclear cells, taken before pregnancy. The TCR originated in a female donor with multiple sclerosis, enrolled in a pregnancy study.

CDR3: CASSEEGSGAGELFF. CDR3 DNA: TGTGCCAGCAGTGAAGAGGGTAGCGGGGCCGGGGAGCTGTTTTTT. The rearrangement uses TRBV6-1 and TRBJ2-2; TRBD2 matches at 8 bases. Unmatched junction bases numbered 4, after V lost 1 base and J lost 6 bases. This CDR3 spans 15 amino acids. The V gene's germline CDR1 is MNHNS and CDR2 SASEGT.